This TCR beta chain was sequenced during a study of cytomegalovirus exposure and HLA in healthy donors. At the level of the study: Prior work identified around 120 million unique TCR beta sequences in some 200 million T cells. The study's early data release held roughly 91 million unique TCRs from HLA-typed donors. Study-wide findings and caveats: Associated with cytomegalovirus, according to the listing, were around 170 TCR beta chains. Some V segments could not be told apart, so they were left out, TRBV6-2 and TRBV6-3 among them.

About this clone: The antigen remains unidentified.

This PCR relied on a set of 60 Vbeta primers and 13 Jbeta primers. Here immunoSEQ multiplex PCR was the method, and the copy in TCRdb shows in-frame clones only, minus some. The sample contains tens of thousands of clones, roughly 70% of which appear only once. With 2 bases removed from V and 8 bases from J, the gap between germline ends came to 9 bases. Germline assignment: CDR1 MNHNY and CDR2 SVGAGI (reference sequence). The CDR3 loop spans 13 amino acids. The sequencing input was PBMCs. The receptor was derived from a man aged 40-49 years in good health and CMV-seropositive. V is TRBV6-6 and J is TRBJ1-4; tentative D call: TRBD1 (5 bases). The CDR3 DNA reads as TGTGCCAGCAGTTACCGGGGGGAGGAAAAACTGTTTTTT. This translates into CASSYRGEEKLFF.